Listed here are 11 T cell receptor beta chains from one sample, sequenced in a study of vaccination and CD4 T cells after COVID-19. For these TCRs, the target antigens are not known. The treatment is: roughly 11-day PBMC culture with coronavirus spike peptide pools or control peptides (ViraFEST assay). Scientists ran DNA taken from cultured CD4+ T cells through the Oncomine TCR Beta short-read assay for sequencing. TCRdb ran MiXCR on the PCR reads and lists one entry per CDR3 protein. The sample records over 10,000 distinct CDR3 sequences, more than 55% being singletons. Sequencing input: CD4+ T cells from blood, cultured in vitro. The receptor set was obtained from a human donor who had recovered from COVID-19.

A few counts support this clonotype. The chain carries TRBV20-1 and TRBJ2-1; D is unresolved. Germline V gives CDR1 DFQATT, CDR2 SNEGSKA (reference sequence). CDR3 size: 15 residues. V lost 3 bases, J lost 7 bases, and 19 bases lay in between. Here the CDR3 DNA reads TGCAGTGCTAGTAAGGACCCCGGAGACTCTAATGAGCAGTTCTTC. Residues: CSASKDPGDSNEQFF.

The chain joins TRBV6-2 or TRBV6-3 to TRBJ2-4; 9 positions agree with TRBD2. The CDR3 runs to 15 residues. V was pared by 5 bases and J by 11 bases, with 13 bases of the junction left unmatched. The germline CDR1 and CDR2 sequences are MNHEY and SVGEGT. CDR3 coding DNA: TGTGCCAGCAGTCAACGACTAGCGGAGCTCTGGGTTCAGTACTTC. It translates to CASSQRLAELWVQYF.

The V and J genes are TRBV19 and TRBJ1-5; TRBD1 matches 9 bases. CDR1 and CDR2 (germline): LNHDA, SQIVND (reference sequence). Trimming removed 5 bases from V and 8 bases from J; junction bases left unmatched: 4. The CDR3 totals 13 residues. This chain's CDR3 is CASSPTGGEPQHF. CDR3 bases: TGTGCCAGTAGTCCGACAGGGGGTGAGCCCCAGCATTTT.

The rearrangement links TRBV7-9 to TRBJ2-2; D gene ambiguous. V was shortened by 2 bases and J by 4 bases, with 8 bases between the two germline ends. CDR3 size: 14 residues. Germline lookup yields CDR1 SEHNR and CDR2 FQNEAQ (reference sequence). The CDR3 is CASSLLLVTGELFF. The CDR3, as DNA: TGTGCCAGCAGCTTACTCCTGGTCACCGGGGAGCTGTTTTTT.

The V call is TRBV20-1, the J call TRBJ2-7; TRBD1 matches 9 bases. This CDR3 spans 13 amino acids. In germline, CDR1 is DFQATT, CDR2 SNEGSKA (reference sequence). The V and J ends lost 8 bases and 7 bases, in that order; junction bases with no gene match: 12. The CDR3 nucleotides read TGCAGTCAAACCGGGACAGGGACTGGAGAGCAGTACTTC. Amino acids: CSQTGTGTGEQYF.

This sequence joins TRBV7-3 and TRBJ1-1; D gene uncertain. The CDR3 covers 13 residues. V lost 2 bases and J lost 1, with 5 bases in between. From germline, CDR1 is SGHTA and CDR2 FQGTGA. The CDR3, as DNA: TGTGCCAGCAGCTTATTCAAGAACACTGAAGCTTTCTTT. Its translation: CASSLFKNTEAFF.

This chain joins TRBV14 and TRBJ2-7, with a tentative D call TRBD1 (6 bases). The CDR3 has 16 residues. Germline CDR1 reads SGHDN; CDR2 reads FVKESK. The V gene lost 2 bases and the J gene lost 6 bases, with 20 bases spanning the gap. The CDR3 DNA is TGTGCCAGCAGCCAATCCGGCAGGGGACCCCGGGGCGAGCAGTACTTC. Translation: CASSQSGRGPRGEQYF.

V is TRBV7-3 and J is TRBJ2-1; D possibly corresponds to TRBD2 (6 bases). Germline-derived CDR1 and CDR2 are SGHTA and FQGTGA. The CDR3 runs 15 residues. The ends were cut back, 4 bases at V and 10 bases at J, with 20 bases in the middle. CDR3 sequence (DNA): TGTGCCAGCAGCTCCCTTGGGGGGACTGTTCGAGAGCAGTTCTTC. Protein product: CASSSLGGTVREQFF.

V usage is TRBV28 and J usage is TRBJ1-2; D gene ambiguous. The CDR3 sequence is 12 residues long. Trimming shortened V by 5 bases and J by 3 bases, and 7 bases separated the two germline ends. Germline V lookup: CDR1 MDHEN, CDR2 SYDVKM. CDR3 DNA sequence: TGTGCCAGCAGTCCCGGGCACTATGGCTACACCTTC. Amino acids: CASSPGHYGYTF.

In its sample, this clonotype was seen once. CDR3 loop: CATRDFAYEQYF. The CDR3 DNA is TGTGCCACCAGGGACTTCGCCTACGAGCAGTACTTC. The rearrangement uses TRBV6-1 and TRBJ2-7, with a possible D match to TRBD2 (6 bases). V lost 10 bases, J lost 2 bases, and 12 bases lay in between. The germline V gene encodes CDR1 MNHNS and CDR2 SASEGT. CDR3 length equals 12 residues.

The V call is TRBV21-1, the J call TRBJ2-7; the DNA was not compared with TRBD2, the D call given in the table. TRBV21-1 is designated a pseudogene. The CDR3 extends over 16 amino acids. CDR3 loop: CASSKSSSGRIYEQYF. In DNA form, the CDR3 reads TGTGCCAGCAGCAAATCCTCTAGCGGGAGGATCTACGAGCAGTACTTC.